This record looks at one TCR beta chain sequence and its context. This record comes from a study of blood T cell repertoires in COVID-19. Study-level information: COVID-19 samples from acute and convalescent phases originated in the United States, Italy and Spain.

The CDR3 runs 13 residues. Trimming removed 7 bases at V and 1 base at J, with 10 bases between. Per germline, CDR1 MNHEY and CDR2 SVGAGI. This table comes from immunoSEQ multiplex PCR, and its TCRdb copy is limited to in-frame clones, with some not included. The sample consists of 210,000 or so clones, just under 80% of them appearing once. The receptor comes from a woman of 80 years or more with active or convalescent COVID-19. The sample taken for sequencing was peripheral blood. This chain uses TRBV6-5 with TRBJ2-5; the D gene is possibly TRBD1 (6 bases). DNA of the CDR3: TGTGCCAGCACGGCCAGGGGCCAAGAGACCCAGTACTTC. Its translation is CASTARGQETQYF.